This is a list of T cell receptor beta chains from one sample in a study of cytomegalovirus exposure and HLA in healthy donors. The table came from immunoSEQ multiplex PCR; TCRdb's copy has only in-frame clones and leaves some out. Counted here are about 130,000 clones, roughly 79% occurring once; the ten biggest clones make up roughly 1.9%. The sample taken for sequencing was PBMCs. The receptors shown here come from a woman aged 40-49 years in good health and CMV-seronegative. CDR3s include the opening cysteine and the closing phenylalanine or tryptophan. A D gene is named only where the DNA matches it firmly. Clone size appears in some rows only: once, few, many, or a class for an expanded clone.

CASRPGTSFYEQYF TGTGCCAGCAGACCCGGGACTAGTTTCTACGAGCAGTACTTC TRBV6-1 14 TRBJ2-7 TRBD2 NA
CASSLQGSNQPQHF TGTGCCAGCAGCTTGCAGGGAAGCAATCAGCCCCAGCATTTT TRBV5-8 14 TRBJ1-5 NA NA
CASSWGQNTDTQYF TGTGCCAGCAGCTGGGGCCAGAACACAGATACGCAGTATTTT TRBV5-6 14 TRBJ2-3 NA NA
CASSTLQGTTEAFF TGTGCCAGTAGTACCCTACAGGGGACCACTGAAGCTTTCTTT TRBV19 14 TRBJ1-1 TRBD1 NA
CASTLDRSSYNEQFF TGTGCCAGTACCCTTGACAGAAGCTCCTACAATGAGCAGTTCTTC TRBV19 15 TRBJ2-1 NA NA
CASSALERNTGELFF TGTGCCAGCAGCGCCCTTGAGCGGAACACCGGGGAGCTGTTTTTT TRBV7-9 15 TRBJ2-2 NA NA
CASSLTGASYEQYF TGTGCCAGCAGCCTGACAGGGGCCTCCTACGAGCAGTACTTC TRBV7-3 14 TRBJ2-7 TRBD1 few
CASSPGTKETQYF TGTGCCAGCAGTCCCGGGACAAAAGAGACCCAGTACTTC TRBV2 13 TRBJ2-5 NA NA
CASSRTGKDQYF TGTGCCAGCAGCCGGACAGGGAAGGACCAGTACTTC TRBV5-6 12 TRBJ2-5 TRBD1 NA
CATSRAGNRNTEAFF TGTGCCACCAGCAGGGCAGGGAATCGGAACACTGAAGCTTTCTTT TRBV15 15 TRBJ1-1 NA NA
CASNPRGGAREQFF TGTGCCAGCAACCCTCGGGGGGGGGCCCGTGAGCAGTTCTTC TRBV6-5 14 TRBJ2-1 TRBD2 few
CASTLAGTYQETQYF TGCGCCAGCACCTTAGCGGGAACGTACCAAGAGACCCAGTACTTC TRBV5-1 15 TRBJ2-5 TRBD2 NA
CAWGGLSGANGLTF TGTGCCTGGGGGGGGTTGTCCGGGGCCAACGGCCTGACTTTC TRBV30 14 TRBJ2-6 NA once
CASSPSRGTEAFF TGTGCCAGCAGCCCCAGCAGGGGCACTGAAGCTTTCTTT TRBV6-6 13 TRBJ1-1 NA NA
CASRPDRADSPLHF TGCGCCAGCAGACCGGACAGGGCTGATTCACCCCTCCACTTT TRBV5-1 14 TRBJ1-6 TRBD1 NA
CSATQQGNQETQYF TGCAGCGCAACACAACAGGGAAACCAAGAGACCCAGTACTTC TRBV29-1 14 TRBJ2-5 NA few
CASRSSGRAGGDEQFF TGTGCCAGTAGGAGTAGCGGGAGGGCCGGCGGGGATGAGCAGTTCTTC TRBV19 16 TRBJ2-1 TRBD2 NA
CASSAYDGATYEQYF TGTGCCAGCAGCGCCTATGATGGGGCTACCTACGAGCAGTACTTC TRBV9 15 TRBJ2-7 NA NA
CASSGPGLGYEQYF TGTGCCAGCAGTGGACCGGGACTGGGTTACGAGCAGTACTTC TRBV2 14 TRBJ2-7 NA NA
CASRDRVNSQYF TGTGCCAGCAGGGACAGGGTCAACAGTCAGTACTTC TRBV6-5 12 TRBJ2-4 TRBD1 NA
CASSPNTGIYNEQFF TGCGCCAGCAGCCCCAATACCGGGATCTACAATGAGCAGTTCTTC TRBV5-1 15 TRBJ2-1 NA NA
CASSDTIASGANGLTF TGTGCCAGCAGTGACACCATCGCCTCTGGGGCCAACGGCCTGACTTTC TRBV2 16 TRBJ2-6 NA NA
CASGDSGTGDYRNTF TGTGCCAGCGGGGACTCCGGGACAGGCGATTATCGGAACACCTTC TRBV28 15 TRBJ1-2 TRBD1 NA
CASSPGHPRDEQYF TGTGCCAGCAGTCCGGGACACCCGAGAGATGAGCAGTACTTC TRBV6-5 14 TRBJ2-7 NA NA